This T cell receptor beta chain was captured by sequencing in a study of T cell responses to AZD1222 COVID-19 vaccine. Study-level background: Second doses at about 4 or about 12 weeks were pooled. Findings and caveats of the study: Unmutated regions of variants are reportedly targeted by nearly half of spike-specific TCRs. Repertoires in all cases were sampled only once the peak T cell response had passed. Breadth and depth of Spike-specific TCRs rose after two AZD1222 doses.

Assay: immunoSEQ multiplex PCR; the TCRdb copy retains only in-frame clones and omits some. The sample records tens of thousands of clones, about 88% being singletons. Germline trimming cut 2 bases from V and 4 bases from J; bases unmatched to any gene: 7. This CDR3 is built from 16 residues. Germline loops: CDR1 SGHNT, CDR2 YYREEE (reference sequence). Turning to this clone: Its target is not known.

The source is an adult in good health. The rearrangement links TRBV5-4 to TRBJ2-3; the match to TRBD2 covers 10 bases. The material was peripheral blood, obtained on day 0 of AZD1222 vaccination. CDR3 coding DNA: TGTGCCAGCAGCTTAATCCCAGCGGGAGGGCCAGATACGCAGTATTTT. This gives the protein CASSLIPAGGPDTQYF.